A selection of T cell receptor beta chains follows, all from one sample in a study of T-cell reconstitution after alpha-beta-depleted transplantation in children. TCRdb re-called the PCR reads through MiXCR, storing one row per CDR3 protein. The repertoire has under 450,000 distinct CDR3 sequences, 10% to 15% of them found once; the top ten carry 3.5% to 4.5%. The specimen comprised PBMCs, sampled from the stem cell graft. All receptors come from a human donor who donated a stem cell graft to a child with Fanconi anemia. Both conserved end residues are part of each CDR3.

>TRBV9|TRBJ2-3
CASSVGGSNTQYF
>TRBV29-1|TRBJ1-1
CSVENFTGGRGNTEAFF
>TRBV12-3/TRBV12-4|TRBJ2-3
CASSATGGTDTQYF
>TRBV14|TRBJ2-7
CASSSPYSYEQYF
>TRBV7-8|TRBJ2-1
CASSLIEGGRGEQFF
>TRBV18|TRBJ1-3
CASSPRADTIYF
>TRBV10-3|TRBJ1-1
CASRTGSGQGSEAFF
>TRBV20-1|TRBJ1-5
CSAELDTGTGNQPQHF
>TRBV4-2|TRBJ2-7
CASSRGGKYEQYF
>TRBV6-5|TRBJ2-1
CASSYGRSSYNEQFF
>TRBV12-3/TRBV12-4|TRBJ1-2
CASSLWQGAEGYTF
>TRBV12-3/TRBV12-4|TRBJ2-1
CASSRLAGPNEQFF
>TRBV12-3/TRBV12-4|TRBJ2-3
CASSLQRLASDAQYF
>TRBV10-2|TRBJ1-1
CASSERQNTEAFF
>TRBV7-6|TRBJ2-2
CASSLGHRGPNTGELFF
>TRBV7-2|TRBJ1-6
CASSPQVRAEYSPLHF
>TRBV4-2|TRBJ2-1
CASSHGADFSYNEQFF
>TRBV5-1|TRBJ2-1
CASSASGLAGSNEQFF
>TRBV11-2|TRBJ1-1
CASRTNTEAFF
>TRBV7-9|TRBJ1-1
CASSLPKVLGTEAFF
>TRBV29-1|TRBJ1-1
CSVDDRLDTEAFF
>TRBV5-1|TRBJ2-1
CASSLGTGGIHEQFF
>TRBV4-3|TRBJ1-1
CASSHDRGPFEAFF
>TRBV5-1|TRBJ2-3
CASSRSGTSGGRDTQYF
>TRBV20-1|TRBJ2-5
CSADPGLAGTQETQYF
>TRBV5-5|TRBJ2-3
CASSPPRASTDTQYF
>TRBV28|TRBJ2-1
CASSFRDFHEQFF
>TRBV4-2|TRBJ2-2
CASSQDSGDTGELFF
>TRBV20-1|TRBJ2-2
CSARDRGGDTGELFF
>TRBV19|TRBJ1-5
CASRGENQPQHF
>TRBV12-3/TRBV12-4|TRBJ1-5
CASRGDSFNQPQHF
>TRBV29-1|TRBJ2-5
CSGGLLAGEETQYF
>TRBV6-1|TRBJ2-7
CASREGTNYEQYF
>TRBV30|TRBJ1-1
CAWSVPENTEAFF
>TRBV5-4|TRBJ2-1
CASSLGLAERYNEQFF
>TRBV20-1|TRBJ1-1
CSASSGAAEAFF
>TRBV4-2|TRBJ1-6
CASSQDMVGNSPLHF
>TRBV19|TRBJ2-1
CASRPGNYYNEQFF
>TRBV9|TRBJ1-1
CASSVVGGNTEAFF
>TRBV5-1|TRBJ1-2
CASSLAEGDYGYTF
>TRBV12-3/TRBV12-4|TRBJ1-2
CASIGENYGYTF
>TRBV9|TRBJ1-2
CASSVETGYGYTF
>TRBV5-1|TRBJ2-4
CASSLAPGQGGKNIQYF
>TRBV5-1|TRBJ2-1
CASSSGTSGGGYNEQFF
>TRBV20-1|TRBJ1-2
CSALPFLQGGYGYTF
>TRBV5-1|TRBJ2-2
CASSTDYNTGELFF
>TRBV6-6|TRBJ2-2
CASTYARELFF
>TRBV7-2|TRBJ1-6
CASSYLGQGNSPLHF
>TRBV25-1|TRBJ1-1
CASTPKRGRITTEAFF
>TRBV29-1|TRBJ1-3
CSVGLGSGHSGNTIYF
>TRBV20-1|TRBJ1-2
CSARDRQGRDGYTF
>TRBV2|TRBJ1-2
CASRGGRDGPYGYTF
>TRBV4-3|TRBJ2-1
CASSQASHNEQFF
>TRBV5-1|TRBJ1-1
CASSVGQKNTEAFF
>TRBV5-5|TRBJ1-1
CASSFGDRDTEAFF
>TRBV7-7|TRBJ2-1
CASSPGTGIDEQFF